This TCR beta chain was sequenced in a study of T cell repertoires in cytomegalovirus infection. Overall study: Evidence of both CMV infection and a matching HLA type came from public TCR beta signatures. Study results and limitations: CMV-specific TCR beta clonotypes restricted by HLA-C dominated the ex vivo response. Using cumulative public TCR beta family frequency, the authors identified those who carried CMV together with the relevant HLA.

TCRdb reanalysed the reads using MiXCR and keeps one entry per CDR3 protein. The data hold approximately 250,000 distinct CDR3 sequences, with roughly 6.5% observed a single time. This clonotype was observed many times. Its antigen is not known. Trimming removed 2 bases from V and 7 bases from J, with 18 bases in between. The length of the CDR3 is 16 residues. CDR1 and CDR2 (germline): MNHEY, SVGEGT. The genes are TRBV6-2 or TRBV6-3 and TRBJ1-5; the D gene is possibly TRBD1 (5 bases). Sequencing was carried out using PBMCs. The sequence was obtained from a human donor in good health (CMV status not recorded). Some clones in this sample may be carry-over from other donors' samples. CDR3 sequence reads: CASSYGQGSSLQPQHF. The DNA of the CDR3 is TGTGCCAGCAGTTACGGGCAGGGAAGTAGTTTACAGCCCCAGCATTTT.